The 7 T cell receptor beta chains listed next were all sequenced from one sample in a study of blood T cell repertoires in COVID-19. Sequencing was performed with immunoSEQ multiplex PCR; in TCRdb, only in-frame clones are kept and a portion is missing. Here the sample spans about 240,000 clones, approximately 80% being singletons. Sequenced input: peripheral blood. The receptors originated from a woman aged 55-69 years with active or convalescent COVID-19.

Only a few counts were recorded for this clone. V usage is TRBV4-1 and J usage is TRBJ2-7; D uncertain. The CDR3 is made up of 13 amino acids. Germline loops: CDR1 MGHRA, CDR2 YSYEKL. Trimming took 4 bases from V and 0 from J, leaving 7 bases between them. CDR3 sequence reads: CASSPKSSYEQYF. As DNA, the CDR3 is TGCGCCAGCAGCCCTAAAAGCTCCTACGAGCAGTACTTC.

This clone turned up a few times. Other DNA sequences in this specimen translate into the identical CDR3. This rearrangement joins TRBV5-6 to TRBJ1-3; no clear D. Germline lookup yields CDR1 SGHDT and CDR2 YYEEEE. V was shortened by 2 bases and J by 0 bases, with 6 bases between the two germline ends. The CDR3 sequence is 14 residues long. The CDR3 here is CASSFGRSGNTIYF. In nucleotides, the CDR3 is TGTGCCAGCAGCTTTGGCCGCTCTGGAAACACCATATATTTT.

The chain joins TRBV6-5 to TRBJ1-2; TRBD1 aligns across 8 bases. V was clipped by 5 bases and J by 7 bases; unmatched bases: 6. The CDR3 length is 13 residues. Germline loops: CDR1 MNHEY, CDR2 SVGAGI. The DNA of the CDR3 is TGTGCCAGCAGTCCCGGACAGGGCGCTGGCTACACCTTC. It translates to CASSPGQGAGYTF.

V gene TRBV6-4 combines with J gene TRBJ2-2; maybe TRBD1 (6 bases). Germline V CDR1 and CDR2: MRHNA, SNTAGT. CDR3 size: 16 residues. V lost 5 bases to trimming and J lost 0 bases, with 13 bases between them. The CDR3 DNA reads as TGTGCCAGCAGTCCCCTAGGACAGTCGAACACCGGGGAGCTGTTTTTT. Its translation: CASSPLGQSNTGELFF.

This chain links TRBV12-5 with TRBJ2-7; 8 nucleotides agree with TRBD2. The CDR3 is 14 residues long. The J segment lost 3 bases and the V segment lost 5 bases, leaving 6 bases of the junction unmatched. From germline, CDR1 is LGHNT and CDR2 FRNRAP. The chain's CDR3 is CASGPSGSFYEQYF. CDR3 nucleotide sequence: TGTGCTAGTGGTCCCAGCGGGAGCTTCTACGAGCAGTACTTC.

The chain combines TRBV5-6 with TRBJ1-3; tentatively, D is TRBD1 (6 bases). Germline V gene lookup returns CDR1 SGHDT and CDR2 YYEEEE. The CDR3 sequence is 15 residues long. V lost 5 bases and J lost 2, with 14 bases in between. The CDR3 DNA reads TGTGCCAGCAGGACCCAGGGGAAGGCTGGAAACACCATATATTTT. It encodes CASRTQGKAGNTIYF.

This chain links TRBV30 with TRBJ2-3, with 10 bases fitting TRBD1. With 1 base clipped from V and 2 bases from J, the junction kept 6 bases outside the gene matches. Germline V lookup: CDR1 GTSNPN, CDR2 SVGIG (reference sequence). CDR3 length equals 16 residues. The CDR3 protein is CAWSAGTGAFTDTQYF. CDR3 coding DNA: TGTGCCTGGAGTGCCGGGACAGGGGCGTTCACAGATACGCAGTATTTT.